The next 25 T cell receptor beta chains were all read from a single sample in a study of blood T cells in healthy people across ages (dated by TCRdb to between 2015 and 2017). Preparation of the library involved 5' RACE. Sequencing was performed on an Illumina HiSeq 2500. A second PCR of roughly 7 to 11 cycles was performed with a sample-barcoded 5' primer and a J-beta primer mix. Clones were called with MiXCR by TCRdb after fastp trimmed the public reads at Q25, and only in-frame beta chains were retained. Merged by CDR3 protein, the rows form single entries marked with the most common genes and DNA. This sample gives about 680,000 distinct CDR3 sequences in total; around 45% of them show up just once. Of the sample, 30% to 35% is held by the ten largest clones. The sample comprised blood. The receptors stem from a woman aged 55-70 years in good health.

The DNA of the CDR3 is TGTGCCAGCAAGGGGTGGGACATTCTCTACGAGCAGTACTTC. Translated, it gives CASKGWDILYEQYF. The V call is TRBV6-1, the J call TRBJ2-7; D may be TRBD1 (6 bases). The V end lost 7 bases, the J end lost 3 bases, and 16 bases lay between the germline ends. The V gene's germline CDR1 is MNHNS and CDR2 SASEGT. The length of the CDR3 is 14 residues.

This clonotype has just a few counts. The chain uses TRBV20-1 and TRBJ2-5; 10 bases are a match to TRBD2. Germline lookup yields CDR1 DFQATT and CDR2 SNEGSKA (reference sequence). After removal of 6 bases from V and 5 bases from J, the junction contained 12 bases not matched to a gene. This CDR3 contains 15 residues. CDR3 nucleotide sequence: TGCAGTGCAAAAGGGACTAGCGTTTATTATGAGACCCAGTACTTC. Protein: CSAKGTSVYYETQYF.

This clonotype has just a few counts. CDR3 DNA: TGTGCCAGCAGTTACGGGCAGACGGCTAATTCACCCCTCCACTTT. Its translation is CASSYGQTANSPLHF. The chain combines TRBV6-6 with TRBJ1-6, with D unresolved. The CDR3 sequence is 15 residues long. CDR1 and CDR2 from the germline V gene are MNHNY and SVGAGI (reference sequence). The V and J ends lost 2 bases and 6 bases respectively, with 11 bases between them.

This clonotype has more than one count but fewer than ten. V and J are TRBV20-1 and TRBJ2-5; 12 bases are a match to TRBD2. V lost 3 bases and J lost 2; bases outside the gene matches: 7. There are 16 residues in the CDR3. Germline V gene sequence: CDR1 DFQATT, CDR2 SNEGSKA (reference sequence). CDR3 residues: CSASRLAGGRQETQYF. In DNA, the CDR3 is TGCAGTGCTAGCAGGCTAGCGGGAGGGCGGCAAGAGACCCAGTACTTC.

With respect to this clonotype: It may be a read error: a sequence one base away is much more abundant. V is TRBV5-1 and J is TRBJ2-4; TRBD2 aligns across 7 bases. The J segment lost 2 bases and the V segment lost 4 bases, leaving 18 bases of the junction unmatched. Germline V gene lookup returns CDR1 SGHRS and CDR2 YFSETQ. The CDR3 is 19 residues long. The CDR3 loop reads CASSANFGTKTESKNIQYF. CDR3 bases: TGCGCCAGCAGCGCGAACTTCGGGACTAAAACCGAATCCAAAAACATTCAGTACTTC. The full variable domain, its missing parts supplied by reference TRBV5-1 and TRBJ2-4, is KAGVTQTPRYLIKTRGQQVTLSCSPISGHRSVSWYQQTPGQGLQFLFEYFSETQRNKGNFPGRFSGRQFSNSRSEMNVSTLELGDSALYLCASSANFGTKTESKNIQYFGAGTRLSVL.

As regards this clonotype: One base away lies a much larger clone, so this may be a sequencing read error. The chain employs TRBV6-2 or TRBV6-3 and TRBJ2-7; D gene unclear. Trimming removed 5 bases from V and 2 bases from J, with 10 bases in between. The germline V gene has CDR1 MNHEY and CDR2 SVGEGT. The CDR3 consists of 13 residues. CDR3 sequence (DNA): TGTGCCAGCAGTGGGCCAAAGGCCTACGAGCAGTACTTC. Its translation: CASSGPKAYEQYF.

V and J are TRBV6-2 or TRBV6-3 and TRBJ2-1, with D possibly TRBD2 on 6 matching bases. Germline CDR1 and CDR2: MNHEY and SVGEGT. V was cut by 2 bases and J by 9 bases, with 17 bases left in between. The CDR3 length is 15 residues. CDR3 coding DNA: TGTGCCAGCAGTTACGAGGAGGGCCAGTGGGGTGAGCAGTTCTTC. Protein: CASSYEEGQWGEQFF.

The CDR3 region is CASSYEAVRYLQETQYF. Here the CDR3 DNA reads TGTGCCAGCAGTTACGAGGCGGTCAGATATCTCCAAGAGACCCAGTACTTC. The rearrangement uses TRBV6-2 or TRBV6-3 and TRBJ2-5; D remains unclear. The germline CDR1 and CDR2 sequences are MNHEY and SVGEGT. V was pared by 2 bases and J by 1 base, with 17 bases between. CDR3 length: 17 residues.

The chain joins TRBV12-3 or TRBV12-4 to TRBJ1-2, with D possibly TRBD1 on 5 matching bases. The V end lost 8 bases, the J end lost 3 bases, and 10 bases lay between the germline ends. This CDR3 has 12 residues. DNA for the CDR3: TGTGCCAGCCGTGAGGGGCACTATGGCTACACCTTC. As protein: CASREGHYGYTF.

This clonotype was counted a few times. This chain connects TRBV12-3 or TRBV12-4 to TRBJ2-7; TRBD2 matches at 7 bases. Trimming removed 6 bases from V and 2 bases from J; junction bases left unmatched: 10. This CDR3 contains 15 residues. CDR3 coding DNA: TGTGCCAGCAGCCCTACTAGCGTTGGTACCTACGAGCAGTACTTC. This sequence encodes CASSPTSVGTYEQYF.

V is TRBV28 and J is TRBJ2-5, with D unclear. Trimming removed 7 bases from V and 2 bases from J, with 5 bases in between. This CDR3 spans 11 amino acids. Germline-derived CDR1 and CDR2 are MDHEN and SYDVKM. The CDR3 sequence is CASMQQETQYF. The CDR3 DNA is TGTGCCAGCATGCAGCAAGAGACCCAGTACTTC.

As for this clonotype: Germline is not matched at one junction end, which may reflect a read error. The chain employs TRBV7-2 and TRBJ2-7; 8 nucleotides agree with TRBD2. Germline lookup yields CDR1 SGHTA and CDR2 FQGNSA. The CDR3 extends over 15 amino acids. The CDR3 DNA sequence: TGTGCCAACAGCTTACGCGGGGGGCCCCGCTACGAGCAGTACTTC. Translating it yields CANSLRGGPRYEQYF.

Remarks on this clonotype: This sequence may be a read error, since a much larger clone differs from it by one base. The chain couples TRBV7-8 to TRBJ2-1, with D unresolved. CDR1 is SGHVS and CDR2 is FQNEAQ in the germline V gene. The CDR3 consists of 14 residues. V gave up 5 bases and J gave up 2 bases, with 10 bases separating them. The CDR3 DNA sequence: TGTGCCAGCAGCGTAGGTCCAGCCTACAATGAGCAGTTCTTC. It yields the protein CASSVGPAYNEQFF.

CDR3 in amino acids: CASSPTGLANEKLFF. The CDR3 bases are TGTGCCAGCAGCCCGACAGGGTTGGCTAATGAAAAACTGTTTTTT. The chain recombines TRBV7-9 with TRBJ1-4, with 7 bases matching TRBD1. This CDR3 contains 15 residues. Germline values: CDR1 SEHNR, CDR2 FQNEAQ (reference sequence). V lost 5 bases, J lost 3 bases, and 6 bases stayed unmatched. The full variable domain, with the rest looked up from reference TRBV7-9 and TRBJ1-4, is DTGVSQNPRHKITKRGQNVTFRCDPISEHNRLYWYRQTLGQGPEFLTYFQNEAQLEKSRLLSDRFSAERPKGSFSTLEIQRTEQGDSAMYLCASSPTGLANEKLFFGSGTQLSVL.

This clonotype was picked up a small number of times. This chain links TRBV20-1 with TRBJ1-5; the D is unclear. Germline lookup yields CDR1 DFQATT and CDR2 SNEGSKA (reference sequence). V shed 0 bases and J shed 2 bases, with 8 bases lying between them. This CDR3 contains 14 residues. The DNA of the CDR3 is TGCAGTGCTAGAGATAGAAGGGGCAATCAGCCCCAGCATTTT. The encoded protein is CSARDRRGNQPQHF.

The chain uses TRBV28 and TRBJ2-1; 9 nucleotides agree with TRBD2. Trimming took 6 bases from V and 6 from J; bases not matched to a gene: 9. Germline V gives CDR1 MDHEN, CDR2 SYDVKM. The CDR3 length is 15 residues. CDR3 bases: TGTGCCAGCAGCCTTCCTGCGGGAGGGGGCAATGAGCAGTTCTTC. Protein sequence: CASSLPAGGGNEQFF.

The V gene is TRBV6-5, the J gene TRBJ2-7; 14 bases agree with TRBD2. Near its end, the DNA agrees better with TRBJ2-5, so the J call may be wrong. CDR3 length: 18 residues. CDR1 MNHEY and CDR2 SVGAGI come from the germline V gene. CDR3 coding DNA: TGTGCCAGCAGTTCCGGGACTAGCGGGAGAGGAGGGTTGGAGACCCAGTACTTC. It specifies CASSSGTSGRGGLETQYF.

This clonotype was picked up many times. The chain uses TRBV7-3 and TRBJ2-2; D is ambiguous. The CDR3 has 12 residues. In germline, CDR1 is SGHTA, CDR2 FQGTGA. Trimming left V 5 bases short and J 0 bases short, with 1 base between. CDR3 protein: CASSPNTGELFF. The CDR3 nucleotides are TGTGCCAGCAGCCCGAACACCGGGGAGCTGTTTTTT.

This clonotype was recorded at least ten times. DNA of the CDR3: TGCAGCGTTGTCCCCCCGATGGGGCCGAACTACGAGCAGTACTTC. This codes for CSVVPPMGPNYEQYF. The chain joins TRBV29-1 to TRBJ2-7; tentative D call: TRBD1 (5 bases). CDR3 length: 15 residues. V was clipped by 4 bases and J by 3 bases, with 19 bases between them. CDR1 and CDR2 from the germline V gene are SQVTM and ANQGSEA.

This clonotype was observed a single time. As DNA, the CDR3 is TGTGCCAGCAGTCCCTCTTTTGCAACTAATGAAAAACTGTTTTTT. This translates into CASSPSFATNEKLFF. J is TRBJ1-4 and V is TRBV7-2; D not certain. Germline lookup yields CDR1 SGHTA and CDR2 FQGNSA. The ends were cut back, 6 bases at V and 0 bases at J, with 11 bases in the middle. The length of the CDR3 is 15 residues. The variable domain in full, with the rest retrieved from reference TRBV7-2 and TRBJ1-4, is GAGVSQSPSNKVTEKGKDVELRCDPISGHTALYWYRQSLGQGLEFLIYFQGNSAPDKSGLPSDRFSAERTGGSVSTLTIQRTQQEDSAVYLCASSPSFATNEKLFFGSGTQLSVL.

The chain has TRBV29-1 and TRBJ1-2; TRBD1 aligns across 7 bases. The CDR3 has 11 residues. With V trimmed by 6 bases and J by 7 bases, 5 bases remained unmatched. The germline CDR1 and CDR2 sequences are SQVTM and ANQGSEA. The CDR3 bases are TGCAGCGTCGGGACAGTTGTTGGCTACACCTTC. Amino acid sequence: CSVGTVVGYTF.

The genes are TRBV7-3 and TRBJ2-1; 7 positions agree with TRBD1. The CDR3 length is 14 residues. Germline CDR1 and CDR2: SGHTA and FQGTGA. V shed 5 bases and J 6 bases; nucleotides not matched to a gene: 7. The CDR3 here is CASSPGQPPNEQFF. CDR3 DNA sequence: TGTGCCAGCAGCCCGGGACAGCCTCCCAATGAGCAGTTCTTC.

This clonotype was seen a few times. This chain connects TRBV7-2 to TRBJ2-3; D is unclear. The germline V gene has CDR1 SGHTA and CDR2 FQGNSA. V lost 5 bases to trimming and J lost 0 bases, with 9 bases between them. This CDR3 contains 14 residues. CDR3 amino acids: CASSQDGSTDTQYF. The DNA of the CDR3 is TGTGCCAGCAGCCAGGACGGAAGCACAGATACGCAGTATTTT. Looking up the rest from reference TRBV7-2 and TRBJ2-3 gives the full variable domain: GAGVSQSPSNKVTEKGKDVELRCDPISGHTALYWYRQSLGQGLEFLIYFQGNSAPDKSGLPSDRFSAERTGGSVSTLTIQRTQQEDSAVYLCASSQDGSTDTQYFGPGTRLTVL.

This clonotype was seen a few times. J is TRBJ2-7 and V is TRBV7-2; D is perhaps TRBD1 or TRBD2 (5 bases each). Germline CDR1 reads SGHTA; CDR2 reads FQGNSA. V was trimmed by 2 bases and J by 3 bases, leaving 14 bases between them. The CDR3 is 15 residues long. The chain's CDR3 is CASSLFEGSNYEQYF. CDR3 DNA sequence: TGTGCCAGCAGCTTATTTGAGGGGAGCAACTACGAGCAGTACTTC.

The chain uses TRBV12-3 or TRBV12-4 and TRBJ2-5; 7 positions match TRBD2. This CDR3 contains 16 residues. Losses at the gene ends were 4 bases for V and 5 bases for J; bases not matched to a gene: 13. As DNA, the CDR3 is TGTGCCAGCAGTTACCCGACTACAGCGGGATGGGAGACCCAGTACTTC. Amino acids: CASSYPTTAGWETQYF.